The 27 T cell receptor beta chains given below trace back to one sample, sequenced in a study of T cell clonality in common variable immunodeficiency. Study-level results: Reportedly, TCR beta sequences from common variable immunodeficiency showed fewer deletions and N-nucleotide insertions.

The data were produced by immunoSEQ multiplex PCR, yet TCRdb's version contains in-frame clones alone and is incomplete. Recorded here are about 19,000 clones, none singletons. For these TCRs, the target antigens are not known. Sequencing input: peripheral blood mononuclear cells. Receptors were obtained from a human donor with common variable immunodeficiency.

A few counts support this clone. The read terminates 3 residues ahead of where the CDR3 ends, so the germline J gene completes it. This chain links TRBV19 with TRBJ1-5, with D possibly matching TRBD1 (6 bases). V was clipped by 6 bases and J by 5 bases, with 17 bases between them. Germline V gene lookup returns CDR1 LNHDA and CDR2 SQIVND (reference sequence). The CDR3 loop spans 15 amino acids. The CDR3 DNA, read in part, is TGTGCCAGTAGCGAGGACAGTTCAATCGATCAGCCC. This encodes CASSEDSSIDQP. The entire CDR3 protein reads CASSEDSSIDQPQHF.

With respect to this clone: From the germline J gene comes the end of the CDR3, since the read stops 3 residues before it. This sequence joins TRBV7-6 and TRBJ2-7; 7 bases fit TRBD2. Germline trimming cut 1 base from V and 3 bases from J; bases unmatched to any gene: 6. Per germline, CDR1 SGHVS and CDR2 FNYEAQ. CDR3 size: 15 residues. Incomplete CDR3 DNA: TGTGCCAGCAGCTTAGGGCAGGGACTAATCTACGAG. Its translation: CASSLGQGLIYE. From start to end, the CDR3 is CASSLGQGLIYEQYF.

This clone was detected ten times or more. The sequence runs out 3 residues before the end of the CDR3; the remainder is reconstructed from the germline J gene. The rearrangement joins TRBV5-4 to TRBJ2-3; D gene ambiguous. V was clipped by 5 bases and J by 4 bases, with 17 bases between them. The CDR3 consists of 15 residues. The germline gives CDR1 SGHNT, CDR2 YYREEE (reference sequence). Partial CDR3 DNA: TGTGCCAGCAGTCCACAGTCTACCGAGGCAGATACG. This codes for CASSPQSTEADT. The whole CDR3 region reads CASSPQSTEADTQYF.

As to this clone: Read sequence stops 3 residues before the CDR3 end, and the germline J gene provides the missing end. This chain connects TRBV7-9 to TRBJ2-1; D unresolved. Trimming cost V 2 bases and J 8 bases, with 4 bases left between them. CDR3 size: 11 residues. Germline V gives CDR1 SEHNR, CDR2 FQNEAQ (reference sequence). The part of the CDR3 DNA that was read is TGTGCCAGCAGCTTAATCGATGAG. Its protein is CASSLIDE. The whole CDR3 is CASSLIDEQFF.

Only a few counts were recorded for this clone. This sample includes further DNA sequences coding for the same CDR3. The covered CDR3 bases are TGTGCCAGTAGTTTTGGACAAAACACTGAA. Translating gives CASSFGQNTE. The entire CDR3 reads CASSFGQNTEAFF. This chain connects TRBV19 to TRBJ1-1; D possibly corresponds to TRBD1 (5 bases). The read stops 3 residues short of the end of the CDR3; the missing end is completed from the germline J gene. V lost 5 bases and J 2 bases, leaving 9 bases between the germline ends. The length of the CDR3 is 13 residues. The germline CDR1 and CDR2 sequences are LNHDA and SQIVND (reference sequence).

The sample holds a few counts of this clone. The sequenced part of the CDR3 DNA is TGTGCCAGCAGCACAGGGACTAGCGGGGAGAGCACAGATACG. The encoded protein is CASSTGTSGESTDT. The entire CDR3 sequence reads CASSTGTSGESTDTQYF. This chain links TRBV7-6 with TRBJ2-3; 13 positions match TRBD2. Read coverage stops 3 residues before the CDR3 terminus; the germline J gene supplies the remainder. Germline loops: CDR1 SGHVS, CDR2 FNYEAQ. The CDR3 extends over 17 amino acids. With 5 bases clipped from V and 0 bases from J, the junction kept 5 bases outside the gene matches.

This clone was recorded a few times. The CDR3 extends 3 residues past the end of the read, so its final part is completed from the germline J gene. The chain employs TRBV7-9 and TRBJ1-2, with TRBD1 identical over 10 bases. The CDR3 spans 14 residues. CDR1 is SEHNR, CDR2 FQNEAQ, per germline (reference sequence). V was pared by 7 bases and J by 3 bases, with 5 bases of the junction left unmatched. Partial CDR3 DNA: TGTGCCAGCAAGACAGGGGGCCGGGACTATGGC. As protein: CASKTGGRDYG. The full CDR3 is CASKTGGRDYGYTF.

Regarding this clone: The read ends 3 residues shy of where the CDR3 ends; the end is completed using the germline J gene. The chain couples TRBV10-3 to TRBJ2-7, with D tentatively TRBD1 (5 bases). Trimming shortened V by 5 bases and J by 3 bases, and 14 bases separated the two germline ends. CDR3 length: 14 residues. Germline values: CDR1 ENHRY, CDR2 SYGVKD. CDR3 DNA, as far as it was read: TGTGCCATCAGTCAGCAGGGCTTCGACTACGAG. Its protein is CAISQQGFDYE. The whole CDR3 is CAISQQGFDYEQYF.

Comments on this clone: The read ends 3 residues early relative to the CDR3; the germline J gene fills the gap. The V gene is TRBV2, the J gene TRBJ1-6; a weak D match, TRBD1 (6 bases). CDR1 is SNHLY, CDR2 FYNNEI, per germline. The ends were cut back, 6 bases at V and 5 bases at J, with 14 bases in the middle. This CDR3 contains 15 residues. The CDR3 DNA, read in part, is TGTGCCAGCAGCGCCCGGACAGTAAATAATTCACCC. Protein product: CASSARTVNNSP. The complete CDR3 sequence is CASSARTVNNSPLHF.

With regard to this clone: The read ends 3 residues early relative to the CDR3; the germline J gene fills the gap. The V and J genes are TRBV19 and TRBJ2-3; TRBD2 might be the D (6 bases). The V gene's germline CDR1 is LNHDA and CDR2 SQIVND (reference sequence). V shed 4 bases and J shed 1 base, with 15 bases lying between them. This CDR3 region has 16 residues. CDR3 bases read: TGTGCCAGTAGTACGATAGCGGCAGTGGGCACAGATACG. Its protein is CASSTIAAVGTDT. The entire CDR3 reads CASSTIAAVGTDTQYF.

This clone was recorded a few times. The read halts 3 residues ahead of the CDR3 end, with the missing end drawn from the germline J gene. This chain connects TRBV19 to TRBJ2-1, with D tentatively TRBD2 (6 bases). Trimming took 2 bases from V and 6 from J, leaving 23 bases between them. The CDR3 spans 18 residues. The germline CDR1 and CDR2 sequences are LNHDA and SQIVND (reference sequence). The chain's CDR3 is CASSINGAGFVGSNEQFF. Partial CDR3 DNA: TGTGCCAGTAGTATAAACGGGGCGGGGTTTGTTGGGAGCAATGAG.

This clone turned up a few times. The CDR3 end lies 3 residues beyond the end of the read and is filled in from the germline J gene. This chain joins TRBV7-9 and TRBJ2-1, with unresolved D. The germline V and J ends were trimmed by 5 bases and 7 bases, with 9 bases remaining between them. The CDR3 sequence is 12 residues long. CDR1 and CDR2 from the germline V gene are SEHNR and FQNEAQ (reference sequence). The part of the CDR3 DNA that was read is TGTGCCAGCAGCAATTCTCCTAATGAG. This codes for CASSNSPNE. The CDR3, in full, reads CASSNSPNEQFF.

As concerns this clone: The missing CDR3 end, 3 residues past where the read stops, is filled in from the germline J gene. The genes are TRBV7-2 and TRBJ2-5; D remains unclear. The CDR3 length is 14 residues. The germline CDR1 and CDR2 sequences are SGHTA and FQGNSA. Trimming left V 1 base short and J 4 bases short, with 10 bases between. CDR3 protein: CASSLEAVGETQYF. CDR3 bases read: TGTGCCAGCAGCTTAGAAGCTGTCGGAGAGACC. The full variable domain, rest sourced from reference TRBV7-2 and TRBJ2-5, is GAGVSQSPSNKVTEKGKDVELRCDPISGHTALYWYRQSLGQGLEFLIYFQGNSAPDKSGLPSDRFSAERTGGSVSTLTIQRTQQEDSAVYLCASSLEAVGETQYFGPGTRLLVL.

The sample holds a few counts of this clone. The read ends 3 residues early relative to the CDR3; the germline J gene fills the gap. The gene calls are TRBV6-2 or TRBV6-3 and TRBJ2-7; D unclear. The germline CDR1 and CDR2 sequences are MNHEY and SVGEGT. Trimming took 5 bases from V and 2 from J, leaving 16 bases between them. The CDR3 length is 15 residues. The CDR3 sequence: CASSPLILSAYEQYF. The sequenced CDR3 bases are TGTGCCAGCAGTCCACTGATCCTCTCTGCCTACGAG.

A few counts support this clone. The CDR3 extends 3 residues past the end of the read, so its final part is completed from the germline J gene. J is TRBJ2-6 and V is TRBV19; D unresolved. Trimming removed 3 bases from V and 0 bases from J, with 9 bases in between. Germline assignment: CDR1 LNHDA and CDR2 SQIVND (reference sequence). This CDR3 region has 16 residues. CDR3 protein: CASSIDFSSGANVLTF. Partial CDR3 DNA: TGTGCCAGTAGTATTGATTTTAGCTCTGGGGCCAACGTC.

A remark on this clone: The CDR3 goes on 3 residues after the read ends, and that part is filled in from the germline J gene. The chain uses TRBV7-9 and TRBJ1-1; D may be TRBD1 (6 bases). V was cut by 5 bases and J by 1 base, with 11 bases left in between. This CDR3 has 14 residues. The germline V gene encodes CDR1 SEHNR and CDR2 FQNEAQ (reference sequence). This CDR3 reads CASSLEGENTEAFF. CDR3 DNA (partial): TGTGCCAGCAGCCTCGAGGGGGAGAACACTGAA.

The table lists this clone with a few counts. Sequencing ends 3 residues short of the CDR3 end; the germline J gene provides the rest. V is TRBV19 and J is TRBJ2-7, with D possibly TRBD2 on 5 matching bases. Germline V gene lookup returns CDR1 LNHDA and CDR2 SQIVND (reference sequence). This CDR3 is 15 amino acids long. Trimming cost V 4 bases and J 2 bases, with 15 bases left between them. CDR3 residues: CASSTDYHPTYEQYF. Incomplete CDR3 DNA: TGTGCCAGTAGTACAGACTATCATCCCACCTACGAG.

Details on this clone: The read halts 3 residues ahead of the CDR3 end, with the missing end drawn from the germline J gene. The genes are TRBV19 and TRBJ2-5; TRBD1 aligns across 8 bases. This CDR3 spans 15 amino acids. Per the germline V gene, CDR1 is LNHDA and CDR2 is SQIVND (reference sequence). With 3 bases clipped from V and 5 bases from J, the junction kept 8 bases outside the gene matches. The CDR3 DNA, read in part, is TGTGCCAGTAGTATCCCGGACAGGGCACAGGAGACC. Translating gives CASSIPDRAQET. The CDR3 in its entirety is CASSIPDRAQETQYF.

With respect to this clone: The read ends 3 residues shy of where the CDR3 ends; the end is completed using the germline J gene. The chain is built from TRBV18 and TRBJ2-7; D not resolved. The CDR3 is made up of 14 amino acids. Trimming removed 4 bases from V and 5 bases from J, with 15 bases in between. Germline V gives CDR1 KGHSH, CDR2 LQKENI. The sequenced part of the CDR3 DNA is TGTGCCAGCTCACTTACTGCTAGAACCCACGAG. Its protein product is CASSLTARTHE. The whole CDR3 protein is CASSLTARTHEQYF.

In its sample, this clone was seen a few times. The read is 3 residues too short to cover the CDR3 end, so that end is filled in from the germline J gene. This chain connects TRBV7-9 to TRBJ2-7; 10 positions match TRBD1. Germline CDR1 and CDR2: SEHNR and FQNEAQ (reference sequence). J lost 4 bases, V lost 2 bases, and 5 bases had no gene match. The CDR3 covers 15 residues. The CDR3 bases that were read are TGTGCCAGCAGCTTAACGGGACAGGGGATTTACGAG. Protein product: CASSLTGQGIYE. The whole CDR3 reads CASSLTGQGIYEQYF.

This clone has a handful of counts. The read terminates 3 residues before the CDR3 end, so the remaining end is supplied by the germline J gene. The chain has TRBV30 and TRBJ1-2, with 7 positions matching TRBD1. In germline, CDR1 is GTSNPN, CDR2 SVGIG (reference sequence). V gave up 2 bases and J gave up 3 bases; unmatched junction bases: 3. There are 13 residues in the CDR3. The CDR3 loop is CAWSRDSDYGYTF. Partial CDR3 DNA: TGTGCCTGGAGTCGGGACAGCGACTATGGC.

To note about this clone: The read comes to an end 3 residues before the CDR3 does, leaving the germline J gene to fill in the end. V and J are TRBV20-1 and TRBJ2-1; tentative D call: TRBD2 (5 bases). The CDR3 is 13 residues long. The ends were cut back, 4 bases at V and 4 bases at J, with 11 bases in the middle. The V gene's germline CDR1 is DFQATT and CDR2 SNEGSKA (reference sequence). The CDR3: CSATSTGYNEQFF. CDR3 DNA (partial): TGCAGTGCTACTAGCACGGGTTACAATGAG.

This clone was seen a handful of times. The read terminates 3 residues before the CDR3 end, so the remaining end is supplied by the germline J gene. This chain uses TRBV6-2 or TRBV6-3 with TRBJ1-4; D perhaps matches TRBD1 (5 bases). Germline loops: CDR1 MNHEY, CDR2 SVGEGT. CDR3 length: 12 amino acids. The chain's CDR3 is CASSRRGGGLFF. Partial CDR3 DNA: TGTGCCAGCAGTCGTCGCGGGGGGGGA.

This clone has just a few counts. Sequencing ends 3 residues short of the CDR3 end; the germline J gene provides the rest. The rearrangement links TRBV7-9 to TRBJ1-1; 7 bases are shared with TRBD1. Per germline, CDR1 SEHNR and CDR2 FQNEAQ (reference sequence). This CDR3 has 15 amino acids. Unmatched junction bases numbered 8, after V lost 1 base and J lost 6 bases. The covered CDR3 bases are TGTGCCAGCAGCTTAGAGGCAGGGGGTTTTCCTGAA. Translating gives CASSLEAGGFPE. The whole CDR3 region reads CASSLEAGGFPEAFF.

This clone came up many times. The read ends 3 residues early relative to the CDR3; the germline J gene fills the gap. V usage is TRBV5-1 and J usage is TRBJ1-2; 9 positions match TRBD1. V lost 2 bases to trimming and J lost 6 bases; unmatched junction nucleotides: 2. Germline CDR1 and CDR2: SGHRS and YFSETQ. CDR3 length: 13 residues. CDR3 sequence: CASSLGTGNGYTF. The sequenced CDR3 bases are TGCGCCAGCAGCTTAGGGACAGGGAATGGC.

In this sample, this clone turned up many times. Sequencing ends 3 residues short of the CDR3 end; the germline J gene provides the rest. This sequence joins TRBV29-1 and TRBJ2-1, with D tentatively TRBD1 (6 bases). V dropped 4 bases and J dropped 5 bases, with 15 bases sitting between them. CDR3 length equals 14 residues. Germline V gene sequence: CDR1 SQVTM, CDR2 ANQGSEA. CDR3 protein: CSVGGDIYHNEQFF. The part of the CDR3 DNA that was read is TGCAGCGTTGGAGGGGACATATACCACAATGAG.

In this sample, this clone turned up a few times. Read data end 3 residues before the CDR3 end; the end is taken from the germline J gene. The V call is TRBV5-1, the J call TRBJ2-7, with 9 positions matching TRBD1. CDR1 is SGHRS, CDR2 YFSETQ, per germline. This CDR3 spans 15 amino acids. J gave up 3 bases and V 3 bases, and 7 bases lay outside the gene matches. The DNA read from the CDR3 is TGCGCCAGCAGCTACAATGACAGGGGGAGCTACGAG. Amino acids: CASSYNDRGSYE. The full CDR3 protein is CASSYNDRGSYEQYF.